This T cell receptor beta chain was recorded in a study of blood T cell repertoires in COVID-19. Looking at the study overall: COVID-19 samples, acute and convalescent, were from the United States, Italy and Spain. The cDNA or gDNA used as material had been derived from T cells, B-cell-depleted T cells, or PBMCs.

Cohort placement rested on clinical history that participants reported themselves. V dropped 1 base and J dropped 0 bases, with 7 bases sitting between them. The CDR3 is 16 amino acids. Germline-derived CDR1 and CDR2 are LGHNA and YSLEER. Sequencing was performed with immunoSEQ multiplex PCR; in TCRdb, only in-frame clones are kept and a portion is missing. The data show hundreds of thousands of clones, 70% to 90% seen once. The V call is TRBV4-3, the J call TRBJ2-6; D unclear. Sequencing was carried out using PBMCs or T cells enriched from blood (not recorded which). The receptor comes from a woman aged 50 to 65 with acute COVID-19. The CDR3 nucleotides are TGCGCCAGCAGCCAAGTACACAGCTCTGGGGCCAACGTCCTGACTTTC. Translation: CASSQVHSSGANVLTF.